Below are 11 T cell receptor beta chains sequenced from a single sample in a study of neoadjuvant nivolumab and ipilimumab in lung cancer. Here immunoSEQ multiplex PCR was the method, and the copy in TCRdb shows in-frame clones only, minus some. The sample holds 30,000 or so clones; around nine tenths are singletons and the top ten take around 5%. The sample here was peripheral blood, taken after neoadjuvant nivolumab, alone or with ipilimumab, at or shortly before surgery. The receptors originated from an adult with non-small cell lung cancer.

This clone was counted once. The chain couples TRBV9 to TRBJ1-1, with 7 bases that match TRBD1. V lost 4 bases and J lost 4; bases outside the gene matches: 4. The CDR3 length is 13 residues. Germline lookup yields CDR1 SGDLS and CDR2 YYNGEE. CDR3 sequence reads: CASSSTGATEAFF. The CDR3 DNA follows: TGTGCCAGCAGCTCAACAGGGGCCACTGAAGCTTTCTTT. The entire variable domain, with the rest obtained from reference TRBV9 and TRBJ1-1, is as follows: DSGVTQTPKHLITATGQRVTLRCSPRSGDLSVYWYQQSLDQGLQFLIQYYNGEERAKGNILERFSAQQFPDLHSELNLSSLELGDSALYFCASSSTGATEAFFGQGTRLTVV.

V and J are TRBV27 and TRBJ2-5, with a weak D call TRBD2 (6 bases). The CDR3 totals 17 residues. Germline values: CDR1 MNHEY, CDR2 SMNVEV (reference sequence). Trimming pared 6 bases from V and 3 bases from J, leaving 23 bases between. The CDR3: CASSLGRSLGGKETQYF. CDR3 DNA sequence: TGTGCCAGCAGCTTGGGACGTAGCCTGGGAGGTAAAGAGACCCAGTACTTC.

This rearrangement joins TRBV5-1 to TRBJ2-2; possibly TRBD2 for D (5 bases). Germline-derived CDR1 and CDR2 are SGHRS and YFSETQ. The CDR3 has 18 residues. Trimming took 1 base from V and 0 from J, leaving 16 bases between them. The CDR3 sequence: CASSLNPRGLSNTGELFF. CDR3 sequence (DNA): TGCGCCAGCAGCTTGAATCCTCGAGGACTGTCGAACACCGGGGAGCTGTTTTTT.

A single count supports this clone. The same CDR3 is also encoded by other DNA sequences in this sample. The chain uses TRBV13 and TRBJ2-7; D remains ambiguous. This CDR3 has 12 residues. Germline values: CDR1 PRHDT, CDR2 FYEKMQ (reference sequence). V was shortened by 0 bases and J by 4 bases, with 4 bases between the two germline ends. CDR3 in DNA: TGTGCCAGCAGCTTAGGTCTATACGAGCAGTACTTC. This translates into CASSLGLYEQYF. Using reference TRBV13 and TRBJ2-7 for the parts outside the CDR3, the full variable domain is AAGVIQSPRHLIKEKRETATLKCYPIPRHDTVYWYQQGPGQDPQFLISFYEKMQSDKGSIPDRFSAQQFSDYHSELNMSSLELGDSALYFCASSLGLYEQYFGPGTRLTVT.

The chain joins TRBV7-9 to TRBJ2-3; no clear D. The CDR3 contains 12 residues. CDR1 and CDR2 from the germline V gene are SEHNR and FQNEAQ (reference sequence). The ends were cut back, 5 bases at V and 6 bases at J, with 9 bases in the middle. CDR3 coding DNA: TGTGCCAGCAGCCCTATAACGGATACGCAGTATTTT. It yields the protein CASSPITDTQYF.

In DNA form, the CDR3 reads TGTGCCAGCAGACCTCCGGGCCAACAAGAGACCCAGTACTTC. Protein: CASRPPGQQETQYF. The V gene is TRBV2, the J gene TRBJ2-5; no clear D. This CDR3 comprises 14 residues. V gave up 6 bases and J gave up 2 bases, with 13 bases separating them. Germline CDR1 SNHLY, CDR2 FYNNEI.

The rearrangement joins TRBV9 to TRBJ1-6; tentative D call: TRBD1 (6 bases). Germline assignment: CDR1 SGDLS and CDR2 YYNGEE. V lost 2 bases to trimming and J lost 5 bases, with 11 bases between them. This CDR3 contains 15 residues. CDR3 nucleotides: TGTGCCAGCAGCGTTCGGGACACGAATAATTCACCCCTCCACTTT. It specifies CASSVRDTNNSPLHF.

This clone was counted a few times. The chain joins TRBV6-1 to TRBJ2-5; D is undetermined. CDR3 length: 14 residues. V was pared by 1 base and J by 5 bases, with 11 bases between. CDR1 is MNHNS, CDR2 SASEGT, per germline. As DNA, the CDR3 is TGTGCCAGCAGTGAAGATAGGGCTGGGGAGACCCAGTACTTC. Amino acid sequence: CASSEDRAGETQYF.

This chain connects TRBV11-2 to TRBJ1-1; 10 bases are shared with TRBD1. Trimming took 5 bases from V and 8 from J; bases not matched to a gene: 2. The germline V gene encodes CDR1 SGHAT and CDR2 FQNNGV. The CDR3 has 12 amino acids. CDR3 in DNA: TGTGCCAGCAGCCGGGACAGGGGCGAAGCTTTCTTT. Its protein is CASSRDRGEAFF.

The chain uses TRBV2 and TRBJ2-1; the D call may be TRBD1 or TRBD2 (5 bases each). The CDR3 has 12 residues. Per the germline V gene, CDR1 is SNHLY and CDR2 is FYNNEI. V was shortened by 3 bases and J by 9 bases, with 9 bases between the two germline ends. CDR3 loop: CASSEGRFEQFF. In nucleotides, the CDR3 is TGTGCCAGCAGTGAGGGACGTTTTGAGCAGTTCTTC.

CDR3 loop: CASSLGTGPKYGYTF. CDR3 nucleotide sequence: TGTGCCAGCAGCTTAGGAACAGGACCGAAGTATGGCTACACCTTC. This sequence joins TRBV7-6 and TRBJ1-2; possible D gene TRBD1, 5 bases. V was cut by 1 base and J by 5 bases, with 14 bases left in between. This CDR3 is 15 amino acids long. Germline V CDR1 and CDR2: SGHVS, FNYEAQ. Drawing the rest from reference TRBV7-6 and TRBJ1-2, the complete variable domain is GAGVSQSPRYKVTKRGQDVALRCDPISGHVSLYWYRQALGQGPEFLTYFNYEAQQDKSGLPNDRFSAERPEGSISTLTIQRTEQRDSAMYRCASSLGTGPKYGYTFGSGTRLTVV.